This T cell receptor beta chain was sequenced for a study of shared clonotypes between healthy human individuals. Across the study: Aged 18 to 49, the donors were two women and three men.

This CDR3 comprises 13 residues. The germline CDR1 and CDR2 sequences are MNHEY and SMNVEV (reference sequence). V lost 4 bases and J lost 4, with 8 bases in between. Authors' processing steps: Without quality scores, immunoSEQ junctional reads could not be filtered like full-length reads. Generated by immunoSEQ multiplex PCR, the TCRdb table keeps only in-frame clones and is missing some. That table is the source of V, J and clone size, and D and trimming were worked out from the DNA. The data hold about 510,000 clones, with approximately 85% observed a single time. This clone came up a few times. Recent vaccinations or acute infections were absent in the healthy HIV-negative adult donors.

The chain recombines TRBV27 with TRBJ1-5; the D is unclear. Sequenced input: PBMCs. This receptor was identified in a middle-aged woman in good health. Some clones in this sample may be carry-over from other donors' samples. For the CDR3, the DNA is TGTGCCAGCAGTTCTGTCAGAAATCAGCCCCAGCATTTT. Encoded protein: CASSSVRNQPQHF.